These 9 T cell receptor beta chains were all obtained from the same sample, sequenced in a study of blood T cell repertoires in COVID-19. Assay: immunoSEQ multiplex PCR; the TCRdb copy retains only in-frame clones and omits some. This table has around 65,000 clones, approximately 79% appearing once. Sequencing input: peripheral blood. These TCRs come from a human donor in a cohort sampled during active COVID-19.

This clone was seen a single time. This chain joins TRBV6-5 and TRBJ1-2, with 7 bases fitting TRBD1. The V gene end was trimmed by 4 bases and the J gene end by 6 bases; junction bases not matched to a gene: 8. The V gene's germline CDR1 is MNHEY and CDR2 SVGAGI. The CDR3 totals 14 residues. CDR3 region: CASSSITGENGYTF. CDR3 coding DNA: TGTGCCAGCAGTTCGATTACAGGGGAGAATGGCTACACCTTC.

Here the CDR3 reads CASSLTPPDTGELFF. DNA of the CDR3: TGTGCCAGCAGCCTTACGCCTCCGGACACCGGGGAGCTGTTTTTT. This sequence joins TRBV14 and TRBJ2-2, with unresolved D. The CDR3 is 15 amino acids. Trimming pared 4 bases from V and 3 bases from J, leaving 12 bases between. Per the germline V gene, CDR1 is SGHDN and CDR2 is FVKESK. Filled out from reference TRBV14 and TRBJ2-2, the complete variable domain reads EAGVTQFPSHSVIEKGQTVTLRCDPISGHDNLYWYRRVMGKEIKFLLHFVKESKQDESGMPNNRFLAERTGGTYSTLKVQPAELEDSGVYFCASSLTPPDTGELFFGEGSRLTVL.

V gene TRBV6-1 combines with J gene TRBJ1-5; D is perhaps TRBD1 (6 bases). The CDR3 consists of 13 residues. Deletions cut 1 base from V and 6 bases from J, with 7 bases between. In germline, CDR1 is MNHNS, CDR2 SASEGT. CDR3 bases: TGTGCCAGCAGTGAAGGGACAGCTCAGCCCCAGCATTTT. As protein: CASSEGTAQPQHF.

This clone was seen just once. The chain joins TRBV19 to TRBJ1-2, with 7 bases aligning to TRBD1. Trimming cost V 3 bases and J 5 bases; bases outside gene matches: 12. There are 16 residues in the CDR3. CDR1 is LNHDA, CDR2 SQIVND, per germline (reference sequence). CDR3 DNA sequence: TGTGCCAGTAGTATCGGGCAACAGGGGTTTTGGTATGGCTACACCTTC. Translating gives CASSIGQQGFWYGYTF.

V gene TRBV5-1 combines with J gene TRBJ2-2, with 7 bases that match TRBD2. The J segment lost 4 bases and the V segment lost 0 bases, leaving 6 bases of the junction unmatched. CDR1 and CDR2 from the germline V gene are SGHRS and YFSETQ. The CDR3 has 16 residues. The CDR3 DNA follows: TGCGCCAGCAGCTTGGGGGCCTCGGGGGGCACCGGGGAGCTGTTTTTT. Amino acid sequence: CASSLGASGGTGELFF.

The rearrangement uses TRBV6-1 and TRBJ1-5, with D uncertain. The V end lost 2 bases, the J end lost 3 bases, and 11 bases lay between the germline ends. Germline CDR1 reads MNHNS; CDR2 reads SASEGT. The CDR3 consists of 15 residues. In nucleotides, the CDR3 is TGTGCCAGCAGTGAATTGTCTACAGACAATCAGCCCCAGCATTTT. It codes for CASSELSTDNQPQHF.

The rearrangement links TRBV7-9 to TRBJ2-3; TRBD1 matches 9 bases. V lost 5 bases to trimming and J lost 3 bases; unmatched junction nucleotides: 3. The CDR3 contains 14 residues. Germline CDR1 SEHNR, CDR2 FQNEAQ (reference sequence). The CDR3: CASSHRGPTDTQYF. CDR3 DNA: TGTGCCAGCAGCCACAGGGGGCCTACAGATACGCAGTATTTT.

The chain recombines TRBV5-1 with TRBJ1-3; no reliable D call. Looked up from germline, CDR1 is SGHRS and CDR2 is YFSETQ. Trimming pared 4 bases from V and 0 bases from J, leaving 8 bases between. The CDR3 spans 14 residues. CDR3 residues: CASSRDTSGNTIYF. The CDR3 bases are TGCGCCAGCAGCCGAGACACCTCTGGAAACACCATATATTTT.

The chain has TRBV27 and TRBJ2-7, with TRBD1 matching 11 bases. V lost 3 bases to trimming and J lost 4 bases; unmatched junction nucleotides: 2. CDR1 is MNHEY, CDR2 SMNVEV, per germline (reference sequence). The CDR3 has 14 residues. The CDR3 DNA reads as TGTGCCAGCAGTTTCCGGGACAGGGGGTACGAGCAGTACTTC. Amino acid sequence: CASSFRDRGYEQYF.